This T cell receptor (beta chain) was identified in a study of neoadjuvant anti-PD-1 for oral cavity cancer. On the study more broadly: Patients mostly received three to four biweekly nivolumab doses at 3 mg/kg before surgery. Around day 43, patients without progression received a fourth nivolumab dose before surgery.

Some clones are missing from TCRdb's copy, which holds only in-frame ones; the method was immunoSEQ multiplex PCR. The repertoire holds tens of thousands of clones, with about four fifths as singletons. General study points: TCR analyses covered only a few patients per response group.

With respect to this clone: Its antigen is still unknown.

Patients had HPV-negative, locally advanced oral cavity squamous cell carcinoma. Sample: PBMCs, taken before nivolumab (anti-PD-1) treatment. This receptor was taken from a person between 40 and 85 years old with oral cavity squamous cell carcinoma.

CDR3 sequence (DNA): TGCAGCGTGAGACAGAGCTCTGGGGCCAACGTCCTGACTTTC. This translates into CSVRQSSGANVLTF. This chain connects TRBV29-1 to TRBJ2-6; a weak D match, TRBD1 (5 bases). The CDR3 has 14 amino acids. Per the germline V gene, CDR1 is SQVTM and CDR2 is ANQGSEA. V lost 6 bases to trimming and J lost 0 bases, with 9 bases between them.